A single sample is the source of the 21 T cell receptor beta chains below, sequenced in a study of technical replicates of blood from a few donors. Profiling relied on immunoSEQ multiplex PCR, and the TCRdb table lists in-frame clones only, not all of them. Of about 44,000 clones in the sample, 96% were seen once. The sample consisted of T cells isolated from PBMCs. The receptors originated from a human donor in good health.

V gene TRBV28 combines with J gene TRBJ2-7; TRBD1 agrees at 8 bases. Trimming took 3 bases from V and 3 from J; bases not matched to a gene: 4. CDR3 length equals 14 residues. The germline V gene encodes CDR1 MDHEN and CDR2 SYDVKM. CDR3 in DNA: TGTGCCAGCAGTTTTGAGGACAGGGACTACGAGCAGTACTTC. This codes for CASSFEDRDYEQYF.

This rearrangement joins TRBV6-1 to TRBJ2-7, with 7 bases matching TRBD1. The length of the CDR3 is 12 residues. CDR1 and CDR2 (germline): MNHNS, SASEGT. With 3 bases clipped from V and 4 bases from J, the junction kept 0 bases outside the gene matches. CDR3 amino acids: CASSEDRYEQYF. The CDR3 nucleotides are TGTGCCAGCAGTGAGGACAGGTACGAGCAGTACTTC.

The chain recombines TRBV4-1 with TRBJ2-3; D may be TRBD2 (5 bases). This CDR3 contains 15 residues. Trimming stripped 2 bases from V and 6 bases from J, with 15 bases between. Germline V gives CDR1 MGHRA, CDR2 YSYEKL. Here the CDR3 reads CASSQSSGPRDTQYF. DNA of the CDR3: TGCGCCAGCAGCCAATCAAGCGGACCCAGGGATACGCAGTATTTT.

The chain is built from TRBV6-5 and TRBJ2-2; tentatively, D is TRBD1 (5 bases). Germline V gives CDR1 MNHEY, CDR2 SVGAGI. CDR3 size: 15 residues. V was clipped by 1 base and J by 1 base, with 7 bases between them. CDR3 coding DNA: TGTGCCAGCAGTTACTTGACAGAGAACACCGGGGAGCTGTTTTTT. The encoded protein is CASSYLTENTGELFF.

CDR3 region: CASSLPRVSNQPQHF. As DNA, the CDR3 is TGTGCCAGCAGTTTACCCAGGGTTAGCAATCAGCCCCAGCATTTT. The chain has TRBV27 and TRBJ1-5, with D tentatively TRBD1 (5 bases). V was cut by 2 bases and J by 0 bases, with 8 bases left in between. The CDR3 consists of 15 residues. Germline lookup yields CDR1 MNHEY and CDR2 SMNVEV (reference sequence).

This sequence joins TRBV9 and TRBJ2-7, with D possibly matching TRBD1 (5 bases). Germline values: CDR1 SGDLS, CDR2 YYNGEE. The CDR3 is 14 residues long. The ends were cut back, 0 bases at V and 0 bases at J, with 7 bases in the middle. The CDR3 protein is CASSVEDISYEQYF. In DNA form, the CDR3 reads TGTGCCAGCAGCGTAGAGGACATCTCCTACGAGCAGTACTTC. Complete variable domain (other parts from reference TRBV9 and TRBJ2-7): DSGVTQTPKHLITATGQRVTLRCSPRSGDLSVYWYQQSLDQGLQFLIQYYNGEERAKGNILERFSAQQFPDLHSELNLSSLELGDSALYFCASSVEDISYEQYFGPGTRLTVT.

The genes are TRBV9 and TRBJ2-7, with D perhaps TRBD1 (5 bases). V gave up 0 bases and J gave up 3 bases, with 16 bases separating them. This CDR3 has 16 residues. Germline V gene data show CDR1 as SGDLS and CDR2 as YYNGEE. DNA for the CDR3: TGTGCCAGCAGCGTAGAGGGGCAGGGTGGGTTCTACGAGCAGTACTTC. It yields the protein CASSVEGQGGFYEQYF.

The rearrangement joins TRBV7-9 to TRBJ2-7; 8 positions agree with TRBD2. The CDR3 runs to 14 residues. Trimming at V came to 1 base and at J to 3 bases, leaving 2 bases not matched to a gene. Germline CDR1 reads SEHNR; CDR2 reads FQNEAQ (reference sequence). CDR3 loop: CASSLGSGNYEQYF. The CDR3 DNA reads TGTGCCAGCAGCTTAGGTAGCGGGAACTACGAGCAGTACTTC. Drawing the rest from reference TRBV7-9 and TRBJ2-7, the complete variable domain is DTGVSQNPRHKITKRGQNVTFRCDPISEHNRLYWYRQTLGQGPEFLTYFQNEAQLEKSRLLSDRFSAERPKGSFSTLEIQRTEQGDSAMYLCASSLGSGNYEQYFGPGTRLTVT.

This chain joins TRBV5-1 and TRBJ2-2, with D maybe TRBD1 (6 bases). V was pared by 2 bases and J by 7 bases, with 12 bases between. The CDR3 sequence is 14 residues long. Per the germline V gene, CDR1 is SGHRS and CDR2 is YFSETQ. The CDR3 spells CASSLSGEIGELFF. In nucleotides, the CDR3 is TGCGCCAGCAGCTTATCAGGGGAAATCGGGGAGCTGTTTTTT. Using reference TRBV5-1 and TRBJ2-2 for the parts outside the CDR3, the full variable domain is KAGVTQTPRYLIKTRGQQVTLSCSPISGHRSVSWYQQTPGQGLQFLFEYFSETQRNKGNFPGRFSGRQFSNSRSEMNVSTLELGDSALYLCASSLSGEIGELFFGEGSRLTVL.

The chain uses TRBV30 and TRBJ2-1; TRBD2 matches at 9 bases. The junction had 4 bases not matched to a gene; V was cut back by 5 bases and J by 2 bases. The CDR3 spans 14 residues. The germline V gene encodes CDR1 GTSNPN and CDR2 SVGIG (reference sequence). CDR3 amino acids: CAWLLAGTYNEQFF. The CDR3 DNA follows: TGTGCCTGGCTCCTAGCGGGGACCTACAATGAGCAGTTCTTC.

The CDR3 sequence is CASSVDGALQETQYF. CDR3 bases: TGTGCCAGCAGCGTAGATGGTGCCCTACAAGAGACCCAGTACTTC. This chain connects TRBV9 to TRBJ2-5; D is ambiguous. The V gene lost 0 bases and the J gene lost 2 bases, with 11 bases spanning the gap. The CDR3 contains 15 residues. Germline lookup yields CDR1 SGDLS and CDR2 YYNGEE.

This clone was seen a single time. The chain has TRBV18 and TRBJ1-1, with a tentative D call TRBD1 (5 bases). There are 16 residues in the CDR3. Germline V CDR1 and CDR2: KGHSH, LQKENI. V lost 3 bases and J 2 bases, leaving 16 bases between the germline ends. The CDR3 coding sequence is TGTGCCAGCTCACCCGTTTCGACCACAGGAAACACTGAAGCTTTCTTT. Translating gives CASSPVSTTGNTEAFF.

V gene TRBV7-7 combines with J gene TRBJ2-5; maybe TRBD1 (5 bases). V gave up 5 bases and J gave up 4 bases, with 11 bases separating them. The germline CDR1 and CDR2 sequences are SSHAT and FNYEAQ (reference sequence). The CDR3 runs to 13 residues. DNA of the CDR3: TGTGCCAGCAGCCGCGACAGTCCAGAGACCCAGTACTTC. Translated, it gives CASSRDSPETQYF.

This chain connects TRBV6-6 to TRBJ2-7, with D perhaps matching TRBD1 (6 bases). Germline lookup yields CDR1 MNHNY and CDR2 SVGAGI (reference sequence). Trimming took off 6 bases at V and 6 bases at J, with 15 bases between the two ends. CDR3 length: 13 amino acids. CDR3 DNA sequence: TGTGCCAGCAGACAGGGTTTCATCCGCGAGCAGTACTTC. Its translation: CASRQGFIREQYF.

The chain employs TRBV7-8 and TRBJ1-1, with D uncertain. Trimming took off 5 bases at V and 1 base at J, with 14 bases between the two ends. CDR3 length: 15 amino acids. Germline V gene sequence: CDR1 SGHVS, CDR2 FQNEAQ. The CDR3 DNA sequence: TGTGCCAGCAGCCAGGCCCGCGCCCCGAACACTGAAGCTTTCTTT. Translation gives CASSQARAPNTEAFF.

The chain carries TRBV7-5 and TRBJ2-7; whether TRBD2, the table's D call, matches the DNA was not checked. TRBV7-5 counts as a pseudogene. This CDR3 has 17 amino acids. The CDR3 region has the DNA TGTGCCAGAAGCCCGCTCCCCCAGCGGGAGAAAGGTGACGAGCAGTACTTC. Its translation: CARSPLPQREKGDEQYF.

The CDR3 region has the DNA TGTGCCAGCAGTTCAGGACAGGGGGCAGAGACCCAGTACTTC. Its translation is CASSSGQGAETQYF. V and J are TRBV6-5 and TRBJ2-5, with 11 bases identical to TRBD1. The J segment lost 4 bases and the V segment lost 4 bases, leaving 2 bases of the junction unmatched. CDR3 length: 14 residues. CDR1 and CDR2 from the germline V gene are MNHEY and SVGAGI.

This chain connects TRBV29-1 to TRBJ2-1, with TRBD2 as a possible D gene (5 bases). From germline, CDR1 is SQVTM and CDR2 ANQGSEA. Trimming stripped 7 bases from V and 4 bases from J, with 14 bases between. The CDR3 is 13 amino acids. This CDR3 is CSADGGQYNEQFF. Written as DNA, the CDR3 is TGCAGCGCCGACGGCGGGCAGTACAATGAGCAGTTCTTC.

The rearrangement joins TRBV14 to TRBJ2-1; maybe TRBD2 (5 bases). The length of the CDR3 is 15 residues. Trimming left V 4 bases short and J 2 bases short, with 12 bases between. Germline assignment: CDR1 SGHDN and CDR2 FVKESK. CDR3 nucleotide sequence: TGTGCCAGCAGCCTAACGGTACTAGCCTACAATGAGCAGTTCTTC. The encoded protein is CASSLTVLAYNEQFF.

The chain carries TRBV9 and TRBJ2-7; no clear D gene. The CDR3 loop spans 16 amino acids. Trimming left V 5 bases short and J 3 bases short, with 21 bases between. Germline lookup yields CDR1 SGDLS and CDR2 YYNGEE. CDR3 sequence reads: CASSGSSYRHLYEQYF. The CDR3 DNA reads TGTGCCAGCAGTGGAAGTTCTTACCGACACCTCTACGAGCAGTACTTC.

This chain joins TRBV5-1 and TRBJ2-2; tentative D call: TRBD1 (6 bases). The CDR3 is 16 residues long. The germline gives CDR1 SGHRS, CDR2 YFSETQ. Trimming pared 0 bases from V and 7 bases from J, leaving 16 bases between. Here the CDR3 reads CASSLDANRVGGELFF. CDR3 sequence (DNA): TGCGCCAGCAGCTTGGATGCGAACAGGGTCGGCGGGGAGCTGTTTTTT.